This passage covers 10 T cell receptor beta chains from one sample sequenced in a study of technical replicates of blood from a handful of donors. Data came from immunoSEQ multiplex PCR; TCRdb stores just in-frame clones and leaves some out. The profile covers about 80,000 clones, with roughly 94% appearing a single time and 0.38% taken by the ten largest. Sequencing used T cells isolated from PBMCs. The receptors here all came from a human donor in good health.

The chain combines TRBV7-3 with TRBJ2-1, with TRBD2 matching over 9 bases. The germline CDR1 and CDR2 sequences are SGHTA and FQGTGA. The CDR3 spans 16 residues. Trimming at V came to 2 bases and at J to 8 bases, leaving 10 bases not matched to a gene. CDR3: CASSLVGSGSLDEQFF. The CDR3 DNA follows: TGTGCCAGCAGCTTAGTCGGTAGCGGGAGTTTAGATGAGCAGTTCTTC. The full variable domain, completed using reference TRBV7-3 and TRBJ2-1, is GAGVSQTPSNKVTEKGKYVELRCDPISGHTALYWYRQSLGQGPEFLIYFQGTGAADDSGLPNDRFFAVRPEGSVSTLKIQRTERGDSAVYLCASSLVGSGSLDEQFFGPGTRLTVL.

This chain connects TRBV2 to TRBJ2-6; D unclear. Germline-derived CDR1 and CDR2 are SNHLY and FYNNEI. The CDR3 is made up of 14 amino acids. V was shortened by 11 bases and J by 0 bases, with 11 bases between the two germline ends. The CDR3 DNA sequence: TGTGCCGGCTTATCAGGCTCTGGGGCCAACGTCCTGACTTTC. This sequence encodes CAGLSGSGANVLTF.

Remarks on this clone: One end of the junction is discordant with germline, which a read error may explain. The chain links TRBV11-3 to TRBJ2-1; 7 bases agree with TRBD1. The germline V gene has CDR1 SGHNT and CDR2 YENEEA. This CDR3 region has 17 residues. Here the CDR3 reads CASSLGSWDRPYNEQFF. In DNA form, the CDR3 reads TGTGCCAGCAGCTTAGGGAGCTGGGACAGACCCTATAATGAGCAGTTCTTC.

The genes are TRBV6-1 and TRBJ2-5; 7 bases fit TRBD2. CDR1 is MNHNS, CDR2 SASEGT, per germline. V lost 2 bases to trimming and J lost 5 bases; unmatched junction nucleotides: 8. The CDR3 contains 15 residues. Written as DNA, the CDR3 is TGTGCCAGCAGTGAAACCGGTCCCGGGGGGGAGACCCAGTACTTC. Amino acids: CASSETGPGGETQYF.

This clone appeared once. The chain uses TRBV5-6 and TRBJ2-5; 8 nucleotides agree with TRBD1. V shed 5 bases, J shed 1 base, and the junction held 4 bases outside the gene matches. Germline V gene lookup returns CDR1 SGHDT and CDR2 YYEEEE. This CDR3 is 14 amino acids long. CDR3 in DNA: TGTGCCAGCAGGATTACAGGGGGCCAAGAGACCCAGTACTTC. This sequence encodes CASRITGGQETQYF.

The V call is TRBV6-5, the J call TRBJ1-2, with a tentative D call TRBD1 (5 bases). Germline loops: CDR1 MNHEY, CDR2 SVGAGI. The CDR3 has 15 residues. V was pared by 6 bases and J by 4 bases, with 18 bases between. The CDR3 nucleotides read TGTGCCAGCAGATTACAGGCGACGACTGCCTATGGCTACACCTTC. Translated, it gives CASRLQATTAYGYTF.

This chain connects TRBV6-5 to TRBJ2-7, with a weak D call TRBD2 (6 bases). The V gene's germline CDR1 is MNHEY and CDR2 SVGAGI. The CDR3 is 15 residues long. V was clipped by 5 bases and J by 0 bases, with 14 bases between them. The CDR3 here is CASSRQVRGSYEQYF. The DNA for the CDR3 is TGTGCCAGCAGTCGTCAGGTGCGGGGCTCCTACGAGCAGTACTTC.

This chain links TRBV27 with TRBJ2-7; the match to TRBD2 covers 11 bases. Trimming took 5 bases from V and 3 from J; bases not matched to a gene: 12. There are 17 residues in the CDR3. The germline gives CDR1 MNHEY, CDR2 SMNVEV (reference sequence). CDR3 in DNA: TGTGCCAGCAGTCCCCGCCCTACTAGCGGGAGCTTCTACGAGCAGTACTTC. It encodes CASSPRPTSGSFYEQYF.

The J gene is TRBJ2-5, the V gene TRBV6-5, with a weak D call TRBD1 (5 bases). Trimming took 0 bases from V and 5 from J, leaving 7 bases between them. The CDR3 runs to 13 residues. Germline assignment: CDR1 MNHEY and CDR2 SVGAGI. The CDR3 nucleotides read TGTGCCAGCAGTTACTCGCCAGGGGAGACCCAGTACTTC. Amino acid sequence: CASSYSPGETQYF.

This clone was found once. The CDR3 sequence is CASSLGQGIYEQYF. CDR3 in DNA: TGTGCCAGCAGTCTCGGACAGGGTATCTACGAGCAGTACTTC. The genes are TRBV7-9 and TRBJ2-7; 8 bases line up with TRBD1. The trim removed 6 bases at V and 3 bases at J, leaving 7 bases unmatched. Germline assignment: CDR1 SEHNR and CDR2 FQNEAQ (reference sequence). The CDR3 totals 14 residues. The full variable domain, its missing parts supplied by reference TRBV7-9 and TRBJ2-7, is DTGVSQNPRHKITKRGQNVTFRCDPISEHNRLYWYRQTLGQGPEFLTYFQNEAQLEKSRLLSDRFSAERPKGSFSTLEIQRTEQGDSAMYLCASSLGQGIYEQYFGPGTRLTVT.